This note documents a single TCR beta chain sequence. Its antigen is not yet known. No qualities accompany the bases; no much larger clone lies one base away. This sample is part of a study of T cells in Graves' hyperthyroidism and ophthalmopathy (dated by TCRdb to about 2019). In terms of the full investigation: Peripheral blood was collected at initial diagnosis, before any treatment. According to the paper, TCR Vbeta CDR3 sequencing was carried out on 135 peripheral blood samples, which came from about 45 ophthalmopathy, roughly 75 hyperthyroidism and approximately 17 progressor patients. In addition, the study compared T-cell repertoires in thyroid tissue and in blood from over 5 Graves' hyperthyroidism patients. Prospective prediction of ophthalmopathy was tested in an independent validation cohort consisting of roughly 20 hyperthyroidism patients and 17 patients who later progressed to ophthalmopathy. The roughly 94 discovery patients were randomly divided into training and test sets at a 7:3 ratio. To identify distinguishing TCR V-J signatures, a discovery cohort of 95 to 100 patients was used, comprising 43 with Graves' ophthalmopathy and some 60 with stable Graves' hyperthyroidism. After sampling, hyperthyroidism patients received methimazole starting at 30 mg daily, and ophthalmopathy patients received high-dose intravenous methylprednisolone.

Summary of the overall study and its limitations: No statistical method was used to fix the sample size in advance, and group allocation was not hidden from the investigators. A 13 V-J signature model separated ophthalmopathy from stable hyperthyroidism, with 87.88% sensitivity and about 81% specificity in cross-validation and 80%/75% in testing. Most expanded thyroid clonotypes (frequency above 0.001) were also found in blood, which suggests that blood repertoires may mirror thyroid immune responses. During validation, the model predicted progression to ophthalmopathy a median of approximately 6 months ahead of onset, with just under 71% sensitivity and 72% to 80% specificity.

Amplification of TCR beta CDR3 regions was carried out from RNA transcripts. The first round of RT-PCR for the TCR CDR3 was performed with the HTBI primer set and the Qiagen OneStep RT-PCR kit. Libraries were constructed in a second round of multiplex PCR, after which size selection and purification were carried out. The libraries were sequenced on an Illumina HiSeq2000 using paired-end 100 bp reads. Regarding the original processing steps: SOAPnuke was used to process the raw data, removing reads that contained adapters or uncalled bases, had a mean Phred below 15, or lacked an exact match to the constant primer or identifier. High-quality paired reads were merged with COPE v1.2.5, and unique nucleotide sequences were defined as clonotypes. MiTCR v1.1 was used to align the clonotypes against IMGT TRBV, TRBD and TRBJ reference segments. The analysis included only V-J combinations with a frequency above 0.0001, which together covered more than 98% of the repertoires. The TCS score was defined as the ratio of F50 (clonal expansion) to E x V (chaos), calculated using BLOSUM62-based TCRdist between CDR3 peptides within each V-J. Welch's t-statistics and random forest reduced 500 to 650 V-J features to 13, which were used in a naive Bayes classifier (R e1071). The raw public reads went through TCRdb reprocessing: fastp at Q25, MiXCR clone calling, in-frame beta chains kept. A single entry per CDR3 protein holds the most common genes and DNA from its merged rows. The V and J calls and clone size come from TCRdb's table, not from the authors' own analysis. This sample has hundreds of thousands of distinct CDR3 sequences in its table, and approximately 23% of those were observed once. The top ten hold about a third of the sample.

Moderately to severely active disease, a Clinical Activity Score of at least 3, a NOSPECS grade of at least 4, and a duration under 3 months were present in ophthalmopathy patients. Patients with uncontrolled infections, other autoimmune diseases, pregnancy or lactation were excluded. Diagnoses relied on clinical symptoms, serum thyroxine and TRAb, thyroid ultrasound and orbital computed tomography. PBMCs were isolated from about 9.1 ml of fresh peripheral blood by Ficoll-Paque density gradient centrifugation. Total RNA was extracted with Trizol reagent, and quality was checked on an Agilent 2100 Bioanalyzer. This clonotype was sampled from a woman between 40 and 50 years old with Graves' ophthalmopathy. Sequenced input: blood.

The base sequence is TGTGCCAGCAGTTACGCAAGCCGGGACAGGGCTGAAGCTTTCTTT. This is translated as CASSYASRDRAEAFF. The chain was built from TRBV6-5 and TRBJ1-1; 9 central nucleotides agree with TRBD1. V is pruned by 2 bases and J by 6 bases, leaving 7 bases of the junction without a gene match. Including cysteine and phenylalanine, the CDR3 has 15 amino acids. Kept here is only the CDR3 DNA, which spans 45 bases and is read in frame from base 1. CDR1 and CDR2 were assigned from the germline V gene as MNHEY and SVGAGI.